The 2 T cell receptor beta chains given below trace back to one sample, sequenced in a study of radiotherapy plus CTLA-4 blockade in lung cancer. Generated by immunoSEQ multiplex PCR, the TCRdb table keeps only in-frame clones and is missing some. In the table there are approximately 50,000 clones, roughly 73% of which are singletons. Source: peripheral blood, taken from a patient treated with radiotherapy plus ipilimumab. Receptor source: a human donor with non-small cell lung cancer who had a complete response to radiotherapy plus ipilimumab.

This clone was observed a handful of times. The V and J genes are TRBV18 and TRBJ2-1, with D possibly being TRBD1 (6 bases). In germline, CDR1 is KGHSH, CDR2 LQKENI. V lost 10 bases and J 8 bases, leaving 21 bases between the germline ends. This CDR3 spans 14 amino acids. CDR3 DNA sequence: TGTGCCACTTCCGGGACATCGCTACGGGATGAGCAGTTCTTC. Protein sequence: CATSGTSLRDEQFF.

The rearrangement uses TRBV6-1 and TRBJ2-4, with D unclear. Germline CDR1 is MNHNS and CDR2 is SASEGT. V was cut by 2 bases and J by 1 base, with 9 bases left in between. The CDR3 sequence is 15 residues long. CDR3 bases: TGTGCCAGCAGTGAAAATAGTTTGGCCAAAAACATTCAGTACTTC. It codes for CASSENSLAKNIQYF.